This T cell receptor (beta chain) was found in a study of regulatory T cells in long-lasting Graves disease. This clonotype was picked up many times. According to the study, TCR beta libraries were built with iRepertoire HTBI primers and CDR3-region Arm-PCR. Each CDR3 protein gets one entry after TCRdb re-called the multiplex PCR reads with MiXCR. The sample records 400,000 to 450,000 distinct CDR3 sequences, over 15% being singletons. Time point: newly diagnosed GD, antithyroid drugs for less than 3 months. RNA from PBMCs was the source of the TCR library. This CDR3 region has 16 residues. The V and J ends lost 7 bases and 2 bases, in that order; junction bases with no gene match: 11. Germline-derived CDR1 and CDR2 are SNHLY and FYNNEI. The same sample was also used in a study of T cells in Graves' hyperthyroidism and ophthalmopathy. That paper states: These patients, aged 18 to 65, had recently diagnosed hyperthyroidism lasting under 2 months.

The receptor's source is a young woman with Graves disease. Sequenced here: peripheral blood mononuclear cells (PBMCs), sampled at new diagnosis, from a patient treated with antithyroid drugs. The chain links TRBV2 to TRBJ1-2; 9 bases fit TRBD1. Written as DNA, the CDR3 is TGTGCCAGCACTCGTCCCGGGACAGGGACGAACTATGGCTACACCTTC. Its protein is CASTRPGTGTNYGYTF.